These 17 T cell receptor beta chains were sequenced from one sample in a study of graft-versus-host responses after intestinal transplantation. Their antigens are not known. TCRdb's copy holds only in-frame clones and misses some; the assay was immunoSEQ multiplex PCR. The sample lists 96,000 or so clones, roughly 92% occurring once. Material: unstimulated CD4+ T cells sorted from spleen or lymph node cells, obtained before intestinal transplant. The receptors derive from a human donor who received an intestinal transplant.

The chain links TRBV18 to TRBJ1-2; D may be TRBD1 (6 bases). The CDR3 sequence is 14 residues long. Germline V gene data show CDR1 as KGHSH and CDR2 as LQKENI. Trimming stripped 2 bases from V and 2 bases from J, with 9 bases between. For the CDR3, the DNA is TGTGCCAGCTCACCAGACAGGACAAACTATGGCTACACCTTC. This sequence encodes CASSPDRTNYGYTF.

V and J are TRBV2 and TRBJ1-4, with 7 positions matching TRBD1. The germline V gene has CDR1 SNHLY and CDR2 FYNNEI. The CDR3 runs to 17 residues. V lost 3 bases, J lost 2 bases, and 9 bases stayed unmatched. CDR3 sequence (DNA): TGTGCCAGCAGTGAGTCGGGACAGAAATCCACTAATGAAAAACTGTTTTTT. It translates to CASSESGQKSTNEKLFF.

This chain joins TRBV6-5 and TRBJ2-3, with TRBD1 matching 8 bases. Looked up from germline, CDR1 is MNHEY and CDR2 is SVGAGI. The CDR3 covers 13 residues. The V gene end was trimmed by 10 bases and the J gene end by 4 bases; junction bases not matched to a gene: 7. CDR3 region: CATRGPWADTQYF. The CDR3 DNA follows: TGTGCCACCAGGGGGCCCTGGGCAGATACGCAGTATTTT.

CDR3 protein: CASSISLAGYEQYF. The CDR3 nucleotides are TGTGCCAGTAGTATCAGCCTCGCGGGCTACGAGCAGTACTTC. V gene TRBV19 combines with J gene TRBJ2-7; possible D gene TRBD2, 5 bases. Germline V lookup: CDR1 LNHDA, CDR2 SQIVND (reference sequence). CDR3 length equals 14 residues. Trimming took 3 bases from V and 3 from J, leaving 12 bases between them. Combining the CDR3 with reference TRBV19 and TRBJ2-7 gives the whole variable domain DGGITQSPKYLFRKEGQNVTLSCEQNLNHDAMYWYRQDPGQGLRLIYYSQIVNDFQKGDIAEGYSVSREKKESFPLTVTSAQKNPTAFYLCASSISLAGYEQYFGPGTRLTVT.

J is TRBJ1-2 and V is TRBV2, with D possibly TRBD1 on 5 matching bases. Germline loops: CDR1 SNHLY, CDR2 FYNNEI. This CDR3 is built from 14 residues. Between the trimmed V and J ends, which lost 4 bases and 7 bases, there was a span of 16 bases. Here the CDR3 reads CASSGQGGGIGYTF. DNA of the CDR3: TGTGCCAGCAGTGGGCAGGGCGGGGGAATTGGCTACACCTTC.

The chain joins TRBV27 to TRBJ2-7; 12 nucleotides line up with TRBD2. This CDR3 has 16 residues. Germline assignment: CDR1 MNHEY and CDR2 SMNVEV (reference sequence). V shed 5 bases and J 3 bases; nucleotides not matched to a gene: 8. CDR3 sequence (DNA): TGTGCCAGCAGTCCCAGGCTAGCGGGAGGGAACTACGAGCAGTACTTC. The encoded protein is CASSPRLAGGNYEQYF.

This sequence joins TRBV4-1 and TRBJ1-2, with 7 positions matching TRBD1. V was pared by 0 bases and J by 9 bases, with 13 bases of the junction left unmatched. Per the germline V gene, CDR1 is MGHRA and CDR2 is YSYEKL. CDR3 size: 16 residues. The chain's CDR3 is CASSQDVGTEPYSYTF. Here the CDR3 DNA reads TGCGCCAGCAGCCAAGATGTAGGGACAGAGCCGTATAGCTACACCTTC.

Concerning this clone: Mismatch with germline at one junction end may stem from a read error. The chain carries TRBV6-6 and TRBJ1-4; D ambiguous. There are 12 residues in the CDR3. Germline V CDR1 and CDR2: MNHNY, SVGAGI (reference sequence). The CDR3, as DNA: TGTGCCAGCAGTAACTCTATGGAAAAACTGTTTTTT. This translates into CASSNSMEKLFF.

About this clone: Other nucleotide sequences in the sample specify the same CDR3. CDR3 coding DNA: TGCGCCAGCAGCCAGGACCGAGGACTAGCGGGATCTAACAATGAGCAGTTCTTC. This codes for CASSQDRGLAGSNNEQFF. The V gene is TRBV4-1, the J gene TRBJ2-1, with 12 bases that match TRBD2. Per the germline V gene, CDR1 is MGHRA and CDR2 is YSYEKL. The CDR3 sequence is 18 residues long. Trimming took 3 bases from V and 5 from J; bases not matched to a gene: 11.

This chain links TRBV7-9 with TRBJ2-2, with D unresolved. V gave up 1 base and J gave up 4 bases, with 10 bases separating them. This CDR3 spans 15 amino acids. Germline V gene sequence: CDR1 SEHNR, CDR2 FQNEAQ (reference sequence). CDR3 nucleotide sequence: TGTGCCAGCAGCTTAGACCAACTTGTCACCGGGGAGCTGTTTTTT. Its translation is CASSLDQLVTGELFF.

The chain uses TRBV18 and TRBJ2-3; TRBD2 agrees at 13 bases. The CDR3 contains 16 residues. Germline CDR1 is KGHSH and CDR2 is LQKENI. Trimming at V came to 5 bases and at J to 1 base, leaving 3 bases not matched to a gene. In DNA, the CDR3 is TGTGCCAGCTCAAGGACTAGCGGGAGCGGCACAGATACGCAGTATTTT. Amino acid sequence: CASSRTSGSGTDTQYF.

This clone was observed a few times. This chain links TRBV19 with TRBJ2-2, with D maybe TRBD2 (5 bases). The CDR3 loop spans 16 amino acids. Germline V lookup: CDR1 LNHDA, CDR2 SQIVND (reference sequence). V lost 2 bases to trimming and J lost 4 bases, with 14 bases between them. The chain's CDR3 is CASSINRGLGTGELFF. The CDR3, as DNA: TGTGCCAGTAGTATAAATCGAGGGCTAGGCACCGGGGAGCTGTTTTTT.

The chain uses TRBV12-5 and TRBJ2-7, with 7 bases matching TRBD2. The CDR3 totals 15 residues. Germline V gives CDR1 LGHNT, CDR2 FRNRAP. J was trimmed by 5 bases and V by 3 bases; bases with no gene match: 10. This CDR3 reads CASGLRLHGLDEQYF. The CDR3 coding sequence is TGTGCTAGTGGTTTACGGCTCCACGGACTAGACGAGCAGTACTTC. Supplemented by reference TRBV12-5 and TRBJ2-7, the full variable domain reads DARVTQTPRHKVTEMGQEVTMRCQPILGHNTVFWYRQTMMQGLELLAYFRNRAPLDDSGMPKDRFSAEMPDATLATLKIQPSEPRDSAVYFCASGLRLHGLDEQYFGPGTRLTVT.

The chain employs TRBV27 and TRBJ2-3; TRBD2 matches at 9 bases. Germline lookup yields CDR1 MNHEY and CDR2 SMNVEV (reference sequence). The V and J ends lost 5 bases and 4 bases, in that order; junction bases with no gene match: 7. This CDR3 has 15 residues. CDR3 in amino acids: CASSGLAGKADTQYF. The CDR3 DNA reads as TGTGCCAGCAGTGGGCTAGCGGGAAAGGCAGATACGCAGTATTTT.

Details on this clone: The same CDR3 arises from other DNA sequences in this sample as well. The chain combines TRBV28 with TRBJ2-3, with D maybe TRBD1 (5 bases). The CDR3 consists of 13 residues. Germline CDR1 is MDHEN and CDR2 is SYDVKM. Trimming shortened V by 10 bases and J by 0 bases, and 11 bases separated the two germline ends. The CDR3 spells CATRQSSTDTQYF. As DNA, the CDR3 is TGTGCCACCAGACAGTCTAGCACAGATACGCAGTATTTT. Full variable domain (missing parts from reference TRBV28 and TRBJ2-3): DVKVTQSSRYLVKRTGEKVFLECVQDMDHENMFWYRQDPGLGLRLIYFSYDVKMKEKGDIPEGYSVSREKKERFSLILESASTNQTSMYLCATRQSSTDTQYFGPGTRLTVL.

The chain links TRBV6-1 to TRBJ2-5; 7 nucleotides match TRBD1. The CDR3 has 16 residues. Losses at the gene ends were 2 bases for V and 5 bases for J; bases not matched to a gene: 11. The germline CDR1 and CDR2 sequences are MNHNS and SASEGT. Written as DNA, the CDR3 is TGTGCCAGCAGTGAAAATCTGGGACAGCACGGCGAGACCCAGTACTTC. Amino acid sequence: CASSENLGQHGETQYF.

V usage is TRBV4-1 and J usage is TRBJ1-5, with D possibly being TRBD1 (5 bases). Trimming took 6 bases from V and 2 from J, leaving 8 bases between them. The germline gives CDR1 MGHRA, CDR2 YSYEKL. The CDR3 spans 13 residues. In nucleotides, the CDR3 is TGCGCCAGCAGTTGGGGGGGCAATCAGCCCCAGCATTTT. This gives the protein CASSWGGNQPQHF.